This TCR beta chain is from a study of blood T cell repertoires in COVID-19. Background on the study: COVID-19 samples, acute and convalescent, were from the United States, Italy and Spain. The analysed material was cDNA or gDNA that came from T cells, B-cell-depleted T cells, or PBMCs.

CDR3 length: 18 residues. Between the trimmed V and J ends, which lost 7 bases and 4 bases, there was a span of 23 bases. CDR1 and CDR2 from the germline V gene are WNHNN and SYGVQD (reference sequence). Seattle's enrolled individuals joined amid active infection and were then monitored longitudinally. In the original analysis: Reference gene primer amplification gave estimated nucleated cell counts. Produced via immunoSEQ multiplex PCR; TCRdb's table is partial and in-frame only. V, J and clone size derive from that table, while D and trimming were established from the DNA sequence. The table lists some 390,000 clones, around 87% of them singletons.

The chain uses TRBV10-1 and TRBJ2-6; maybe TRBD1 (6 bases). This TCR was recovered from a woman aged 55-70 years with COVID-19, enrolled during active disease. Sequencing was done on a sample of peripheral blood. The CDR3 protein is CASNPGHRVLSGANVLTF. For the CDR3, the DNA is TGCGCCAGCAACCCGGGACATAGGGTCCTGTCCGGGGCCAACGTCCTGACTTTC.